The 20 T cell receptor beta chains given below trace back to one sample, sequenced in a study of cytomegalovirus exposure and HLA in healthy donors. This PCR relied on a set of 60 Vbeta primers and 13 Jbeta primers. Sequenced by immunoSEQ multiplex PCR; TCRdb stores in-frame clones only, minus some. The table shows fewer than 200,000 clones, with roughly 85% occurring only once. The sample taken for sequencing was PBMCs. These receptors originate from a woman aged 45-65 years in good health and CMV-seronegative.

The V and J genes are TRBV27 and TRBJ2-3; the D gene is possibly TRBD2 (5 bases). With 0 bases removed from V and 6 bases from J, the gap between germline ends came to 25 bases. CDR1 is MNHEY, CDR2 SMNVEV, per germline (reference sequence). The CDR3 has 19 residues. In DNA, the CDR3 is TGTGCCAGCAGTTTATCGTCGATAGCGCGACCACCCCGTGCGGATACGCAGTATTTT. Its protein product is CASSLSSIARPPRADTQYF.

The CDR3 sequence is CSGATGLAYEQYF. As DNA, the CDR3 is TGCAGCGGTGCGACAGGACTGGCCTACGAGCAGTACTTC. This chain joins TRBV29-1 and TRBJ2-7, with D possibly matching TRBD1 (6 bases). This CDR3 has 13 amino acids. Germline V gives CDR1 SQVTM, CDR2 ANQGSEA. The V end was cut by 7 bases, the J end by 2 bases, with 15 bases between.

The rearrangement uses TRBV9 and TRBJ2-7; 7 bases are shared with TRBD2. V gave up 2 bases and J gave up 3 bases; unmatched junction bases: 17. The germline gives CDR1 SGDLS, CDR2 YYNGEE. The CDR3 sequence is 18 residues long. The CDR3 here is CASSVRTAWGRANYEQYF. The CDR3 coding sequence is TGTGCCAGCAGCGTTCGGACTGCCTGGGGGAGGGCCAACTACGAGCAGTACTTC.

The chain links TRBV18 to TRBJ1-3, with D unclear. The CDR3 is 16 amino acids. Per germline, CDR1 KGHSH and CDR2 LQKENI. V was pared by 2 bases and J by 2 bases, with 13 bases between. Here the CDR3 reads CASSPAPGGAGNTIYF. The CDR3, as DNA: TGTGCCAGCTCACCAGCGCCCGGAGGAGCTGGAAACACCATATATTTT.

The chain joins TRBV7-6 to TRBJ1-5, with 8 nucleotides matching TRBD1. CDR3 length: 15 amino acids. The germline gives CDR1 SGHVS, CDR2 FNYEAQ. V gave up 5 bases and J gave up 5 bases; unmatched junction bases: 8. The CDR3 spells CASSPQGGTHQPQHF. CDR3 in DNA: TGTGCCAGCAGCCCACAGGGGGGAACCCATCAGCCCCAGCATTTT.

The chain recombines TRBV19 with TRBJ2-3, with 7 bases that match TRBD1. This CDR3 contains 15 residues. J gave up 3 bases and V 6 bases, and 9 bases lay outside the gene matches. CDR1 and CDR2 (germline): LNHDA, SQIVND (reference sequence). The CDR3 sequence is CASRPTGQLTDTQYF. CDR3 nucleotide sequence: TGTGCCAGTAGACCCACGGGACAGTTAACAGATACGCAGTATTTT.

The V call is TRBV5-1, the J call TRBJ2-2, with 8 bases matching TRBD1. CDR3 length equals 17 residues. CDR1 and CDR2 from the germline V gene are SGHRS and YFSETQ. With V trimmed by 0 bases and J by 1 base, 5 bases remained unmatched. CDR3 nucleotide sequence: TGCGCCAGCAGCTTGGGACCGGGGACAGGGAACACCGGGGAGCTGTTTTTT. It yields the protein CASSLGPGTGNTGELFF. The full variable domain, its missing parts supplied by reference TRBV5-1 and TRBJ2-2, is KAGVTQTPRYLIKTRGQQVTLSCSPISGHRSVSWYQQTPGQGLQFLFEYFSETQRNKGNFPGRFSGRQFSNSRSEMNVSTLELGDSALYLCASSLGPGTGNTGELFFGEGSRLTVL.

The count of this clone is one. The chain has TRBV5-8 and TRBJ2-1, with 10 bases that match TRBD2. CDR3 length: 17 amino acids. Trimming took 4 bases from V and 5 from J; bases not matched to a gene: 12. Per the germline V gene, CDR1 is SGHTS and CDR2 is YDEGEE. This CDR3 reads CASSAGPGLANNNEQFF. In DNA form, the CDR3 reads TGTGCCAGCAGCGCGGGACCGGGACTAGCGAACAACAATGAGCAGTTCTTC.

A few counts support this clone. The chain has TRBV6-5 and TRBJ1-1; D is perhaps TRBD1 (5 bases). V lost 0 bases and J lost 3, with 8 bases in between. CDR3 length equals 14 residues. Germline assignment: CDR1 MNHEY and CDR2 SVGAGI. This CDR3 reads CASSYSEGDTEAFF. CDR3 DNA: TGTGCCAGCAGTTACTCGGAAGGGGACACTGAAGCTTTCTTT.

CDR3 sequence (DNA): TGTGCCAGCAGTGAACCCGACTACGAGTGGCAGTACTTC. Protein sequence: CASSEPDYEWQYF. The rearrangement uses TRBV2 and TRBJ2-7; the D gene is possibly TRBD2 (5 bases). The V and J ends lost 2 bases and 9 bases respectively, with 14 bases between them. Germline values: CDR1 SNHLY, CDR2 FYNNEI. This CDR3 has 13 residues.

The chain has TRBV27 and TRBJ1-1, with TRBD1 identical over 7 bases. The V and J ends lost 3 bases and 4 bases, in that order; junction bases with no gene match: 8. The germline CDR1 and CDR2 sequences are MNHEY and SMNVEV (reference sequence). This CDR3 is 15 amino acids long. The CDR3 region is CASSFSRTGATEAFF. Here the CDR3 DNA reads TGTGCCAGCAGTTTCTCTAGGACAGGCGCCACTGAAGCTTTCTTT.

This chain connects TRBV2 to TRBJ2-1; a weak D match, TRBD2 (6 bases). V lost 4 bases and J lost 9, with 7 bases in between. CDR1 is SNHLY, CDR2 FYNNEI, per germline. CDR3 size: 11 residues. CDR3 bases: TGTGCCAGCAGTGTGGGGGGTGAGCAGTTCTTC. This translates into CASSVGGEQFF.

The chain is built from TRBV27 and TRBJ2-7; 7 bases fit TRBD1. The V gene end was trimmed by 3 bases and the J gene end by 6 bases; junction bases not matched to a gene: 8. The CDR3 loop spans 14 amino acids. Germline V lookup: CDR1 MNHEY, CDR2 SMNVEV (reference sequence). CDR3 bases: TGTGCCAGCAGTTTGTGGGACAGAGCCTCCGAGCAGTACTTC. Its protein product is CASSLWDRASEQYF.

The rearrangement links TRBV2 to TRBJ1-4; TRBD1 aligns across 8 bases. With V trimmed by 6 bases and J by 7 bases, 1 base remained unmatched. CDR3 length equals 12 residues. Germline-derived CDR1 and CDR2 are SNHLY and FYNNEI. CDR3 in DNA: TGTGCCAGCAGAGACAGGGGTGAAAAACTGTTTTTT. This encodes CASRDRGEKLFF.

The gene calls are TRBV28 and TRBJ1-4; the D gene is possibly TRBD1 (5 bases). The germline gives CDR1 MDHEN, CDR2 SYDVKM. This CDR3 is built from 13 residues. V dropped 6 bases and J dropped 6 bases, with 11 bases sitting between them. The CDR3 DNA reads TGTGCCAGCAGCCAGGGCGGGGATGAAAAACTGTTTTTT. Translated, it gives CASSQGGDEKLFF.

The chain has TRBV6-1 and TRBJ1-4; possibly TRBD1 for D (5 bases). The CDR3 loop spans 16 amino acids. Germline values: CDR1 MNHNS, CDR2 SASEGT. V was trimmed by 4 bases and J by 4 bases, leaving 16 bases between them. The CDR3 protein is CASSGFDRGFNEKLFF. DNA of the CDR3: TGTGCCAGCAGTGGATTTGACAGAGGCTTTAATGAAAAACTGTTTTTT.

This clone has more than one count but fewer than ten. The rearrangement links TRBV28 to TRBJ2-7, with 11 bases that match TRBD2. Unmatched junction bases numbered 14, after V lost 1 base and J lost 6 bases. The CDR3 loop spans 18 amino acids. CDR1 and CDR2 from the germline V gene are MDHEN and SYDVKM. The CDR3 DNA reads TGTGCCAGCAGTTTATTTTTAGTGAGACTAGCGGGATTCTGCGAGCAGTACTTC. It specifies CASSLFLVRLAGFCEQYF.

This clone was detected a few times. This chain uses TRBV7-2 with TRBJ2-7; D ambiguous. V dropped 1 base and J dropped 1 base, with 8 bases sitting between them. CDR3 size: 14 residues. Germline lookup yields CDR1 SGHTA and CDR2 FQGNSA. DNA for the CDR3: TGTGCCAGCAGCTTAGTAACACAATCCTACGAGCAGTACTTC. This sequence encodes CASSLVTQSYEQYF.

V gene TRBV28 combines with J gene TRBJ2-1; no firm D call. The CDR3 has 15 residues. With 5 bases removed from V and 8 bases from J, the gap between germline ends came to 19 bases. Germline loops: CDR1 MDHEN, CDR2 SYDVKM. The CDR3 bases are TGTGCCAGCAGTGAAGCCGGGTTAAGTTTCTATGAGCAGTTCTTC. Amino acids: CASSEAGLSFYEQFF. Looking up the rest from reference TRBV28 and TRBJ2-1 gives the full variable domain: DVKVTQSSRYLVKRTGEKVFLECVQDMDHENMFWYRQDPGLGLRLIYFSYDVKMKEKGDIPEGYSVSREKKERFSLILESASTNQTSMYLCASSEAGLSFYEQFFGPGTRLTVL.

This clone was recorded a few times. This chain links TRBV4-3 with TRBJ1-5; D ambiguous. This CDR3 contains 16 residues. The germline CDR1 and CDR2 sequences are LGHNA and YSLEER. V dropped 1 base and J dropped 3 bases, with 13 bases sitting between them. CDR3 protein: CASSQAVEGFNQPQHF. For the CDR3, the DNA is TGCGCCAGCAGCCAAGCGGTGGAGGGATTCAATCAGCCCCAGCATTTT.